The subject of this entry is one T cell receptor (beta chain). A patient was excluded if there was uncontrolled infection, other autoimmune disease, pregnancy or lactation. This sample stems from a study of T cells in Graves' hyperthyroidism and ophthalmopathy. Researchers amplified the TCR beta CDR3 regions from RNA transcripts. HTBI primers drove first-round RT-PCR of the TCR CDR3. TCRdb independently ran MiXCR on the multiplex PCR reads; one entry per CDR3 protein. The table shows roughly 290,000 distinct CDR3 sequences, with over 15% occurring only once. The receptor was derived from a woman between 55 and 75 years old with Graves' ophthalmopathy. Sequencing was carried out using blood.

CDR3 nucleotides: TGCGCCAGCAGCCAAGATCCGCTGGGAAACTACGAGCAGTACTTC. The encoded protein is CASSQDPLGNYEQYF. The chain couples TRBV4-1 to TRBJ2-7; no firm D call. This CDR3 is 15 amino acids long. Trimming took off 0 bases at V and 3 bases at J, with 12 bases between the two ends. In germline, CDR1 is MGHRA, CDR2 YSYEKL.